This TCR beta chain was documented in a study of beta chain features in type 1 diabetes. Overall study findings and caveats: TCRB CDR3s from Type 1 diabetes patients were moderately but significantly shorter in all four CD4+ subsets. In type 1 diabetes patients, VDJ junctions had fewer insertions; deletions at these junctions were more frequent. HLA influence on TCRB rearrangement stayed unresolved here.

In germline, CDR1 is MDHEN, CDR2 SYDVKM. The CDR3 runs 14 residues. The V and J ends lost 5 bases and 2 bases, in that order; junction bases with no gene match: 4. The entirety of the isolated RNA underwent reverse transcription, so expressed TCRB transcripts were sequenced. Clones were read by immunoSEQ multiplex PCR, and TCRdb kept only the in-frame ones, dropping some. The table has 100,000 to 150,000 clones, approximately 10% seen once. This clone has more than one count but fewer than ten. The antigen is undetermined. The sequenced material came from central memory CD4+ T cells from blood. V gene TRBV28 combines with J gene TRBJ1-1, with TRBD1 matching over 8 bases. The source of this sequence is a man aged 30 to 45 with type 1 diabetes. As DNA, the CDR3 is TGTGCCAGCAGTCCAGGGACAGGCAACACTGAAGCTTTCTTT. Its protein product is CASSPGTGNTEAFF.